Below are 27 T cell receptor beta chains sequenced from a single sample in a study of molecular identifiers for immune sequencing clone quantification. TCRdb called the PCR reads again in MiXCR, with one record for every CDR3 protein. This table has some 40,000 distinct CDR3 sequences, less than 20% appearing once. The sequenced material came from naive CD8+ T cells from blood, with Jurkat cell RNA spiked in. The subset: FACS-sorted CD8+CD4-CCR7+CD45RA+ naive T cells. The receptor source for this set is a human donor in good health. Some libraries in this study had Jurkat cell RNA spiked in.

At least ten counts were recorded for this clonotype. The V gene is TRBV6-6, the J gene TRBJ1-2; D gene uncertain. The germline V and J ends were trimmed by 7 bases and 2 bases, with 11 bases remaining between them. In germline, CDR1 is MNHNY, CDR2 SVGAGI (reference sequence). The CDR3 is made up of 13 amino acids. This chain's CDR3 is CASTIGPNYGYTF. The DNA for the CDR3 is TGTGCCAGCACGATAGGTCCGAACTATGGCTACACCTTC.

This clonotype was recorded many times. J is TRBJ2-3 and V is TRBV9; TRBD1 or TRBD2 may be the D gene (6 bases each). CDR3 length: 14 residues. Deletions cut 0 bases from V and 4 bases from J, with 9 bases between. Germline CDR1 SGDLS, CDR2 YYNGEE. CDR3 loop: CASSVVGGADTQYF. The CDR3 nucleotides read TGTGCCAGCAGCGTAGTCGGGGGCGCAGATACGCAGTATTTT.

This clonotype occurred many times. CDR3 nucleotides: TGCAGTACCTCCTTGGTGGGGGAGCAGTACTTC. It encodes CSTSLVGEQYF. The chain couples TRBV20-1 to TRBJ2-7; D not certain. Germline CDR1 is DFQATT and CDR2 is SNEGSKA (reference sequence). V was shortened by 8 bases and J by 7 bases, with 15 bases between the two germline ends. This CDR3 is 11 amino acids long.

There are many counts of this clonotype. The rearrangement joins TRBV7-8 to TRBJ2-5; possible D gene TRBD1, 6 bases. The CDR3 length is 16 residues. V was trimmed by 2 bases and J by 1 base, leaving 14 bases between them. Per the germline V gene, CDR1 is SGHVS and CDR2 is FQNEAQ. The CDR3 DNA sequence: TGTGCCAGCAGCTTAAGGGCAGGGGCTAGCCAAGAGACCCAGTACTTC. This translates into CASSLRAGASQETQYF.

In its sample, this clonotype was seen many times. The chain employs TRBV5-1 and TRBJ1-2; D remains unclear. Germline CDR1 and CDR2: SGHRS and YFSETQ. V was cut by 5 bases and J by 8 bases, with 13 bases left in between. This CDR3 comprises 12 residues. As DNA, the CDR3 is TGCGCCAGCAGGGCAACCTCTGGGGGCTACACCTTC. As protein: CASRATSGGYTF.

A remark on this clonotype: A much larger clone lies one base from this, so it may be a read error. The chain carries TRBV4-1 and TRBJ2-2; D may be TRBD1 or TRBD2 (6 bases each). V was cut by 8 bases and J by 6 bases, with 22 bases left in between. Germline loops: CDR1 MGHRA, CDR2 YSYEKL. The CDR3 is 16 amino acids. The CDR3 coding sequence is TGCGCCAGCGGCCGAGCGTTCGGGGGCCCCCCCGGGGAGCTGTTTTTT. Protein product: CASGRAFGGPPGELFF.

For this clonotype: At one boundary the junction diverges from the germline segment, which might be a read error. CDR3 in amino acids: CASSLGPNEQSF. The CDR3 bases are TGCGCCAGCAGCTTGGGGCCGAATGAGCAGTCCTTC. The chain recombines TRBV5-1 with TRBJ2-1; D not certain. Germline V gene sequence: CDR1 SGHRS, CDR2 YFSETQ. The CDR3 contains 12 residues.

There are many counts of this clonotype. The chain recombines TRBV5-6 with TRBJ2-7; D is unclear. Germline loops: CDR1 SGHDT, CDR2 YYEEEE. V gave up 2 bases and J gave up 12 bases, with 12 bases separating them. The CDR3 totals 11 residues. The CDR3 bases are TGTGCCAGCAGCTTCGGTCTATCTTCGTACTTC. Translating it yields CASSFGLSSYF.

The chain has TRBV29-1 and TRBJ2-7, with 11 bases identical to TRBD2. Per germline, CDR1 SQVTM and CDR2 ANQGSEA. V dropped 3 bases and J dropped 4; count of bases not matched to a gene: 5. The CDR3 sequence is 14 residues long. CDR3 nucleotides: TGCAGCGTTGATACGGCTAGCGGGGGGTACGAGCAGTACTTC. Its translation is CSVDTASGGYEQYF.

This clonotype was recorded only once. Without the conserved terminal phenylalanine or tryptophan, this CDR3 likely stems from a read error. This chain links TRBV10-1 with TRBJ2-5; D is undetermined. CDR3 length: 15 amino acids. Germline-derived CDR1 and CDR2 are WNHNN and SYGVQD (reference sequence). V shed 0 bases and J shed 3 bases, with 11 bases lying between them. CDR3 nucleotide sequence: TGCGCCAGCAGTGAGTCGACAAACCTAAAAGAGACCCAGTACCTC. This encodes CASSESTNLKETQYL.

This clonotype appeared many times. This chain uses TRBV14 with TRBJ2-5, with D unclear. The CDR3 runs 15 residues. Trimming left V 0 bases short and J 1 base short, with 9 bases between. Germline CDR1 is SGHDN and CDR2 is FVKESK. Written as DNA, the CDR3 is TGTGCCAGCAGCCAAGATCTGGCACGCCAAGAGACCCAGTACTTC. Protein sequence: CASSQDLARQETQYF.

Details on this clonotype: A much larger clone lies a single base off, so this may be a read error. The chain employs TRBV20-1 and TRBJ2-3; possible D gene TRBD2, 6 bases. The CDR3 runs 14 residues. Germline loops: CDR1 DFQATT, CDR2 SNEGSKA (reference sequence). V dropped 5 bases and J dropped 7 bases, with 19 bases sitting between them. CDR3 protein: CSAGDCPTDYTQYF. CDR3 DNA sequence: TGCAGTGCTGGGGACTGCCCGACGGATTATACGCAGTATTTT.

In this sample, this clonotype turned up many times. The chain is built from TRBV28 and TRBJ1-1; D gene uncertain. Trimming removed 6 bases at V and 1 base at J, with 12 bases between. From germline, CDR1 is MDHEN and CDR2 SYDVKM. This CDR3 is built from 14 residues. The DNA for the CDR3 is TGTGCCAGCAGCCCCACTTCAGGGAACACTGAAGCTTTCTTT. Residues: CASSPTSGNTEAFF.

This clonotype showed up many times. The rearrangement joins TRBV4-3 to TRBJ2-7; the D gene is possibly TRBD1 (5 bases). The CDR3 sequence is 15 residues long. V was trimmed by 0 bases and J by 7 bases, leaving 16 bases between them. Germline lookup yields CDR1 LGHNA and CDR2 YSLEER. CDR3 amino acids: CASSQDVGRVGEQYF. Written as DNA, the CDR3 is TGCGCCAGCAGCCAAGATGTGGGCAGGGTCGGAGAGCAGTACTTC.

For this clonotype: This may come from a read error, since a much larger clone is one base off. The genes are TRBV28 and TRBJ2-5; D is undetermined. The germline CDR1 and CDR2 sequences are MDHEN and SYDVKM. The CDR3 is 12 residues long. The CDR3, as DNA: TGTGCCAGCAGTTTTGTTGGAGAGACCCAGCACTTC. Protein product: CASSFVGETQHF.

The CDR3 DNA sequence: TGTGCCACCAGTGATTTGCGCGGGAGGGGCACAGATACGCAGTATTTT. Amino acid sequence: CATSDLRGRGTDTQYF. The rearrangement joins TRBV24-1 to TRBJ2-3; 9 positions match TRBD2. V gave up 0 bases and J gave up 1 base; unmatched junction bases: 1. Germline-derived CDR1 and CDR2 are KGHDR and SFDVKD. The CDR3 spans 16 residues.

This clonotype was recorded at least ten times. This chain links TRBV20-1 with TRBJ1-4, with 11 bases fitting TRBD1. Germline V CDR1 and CDR2: DFQATT, SNEGSKA (reference sequence). The J segment lost 1 base and the V segment lost 5 bases, leaving 0 bases of the junction unmatched. This CDR3 comprises 14 residues. The CDR3 DNA sequence: TGCAGTGCTGGGACAGGGGGAACTAATGAAAAACTGTTTTTT. The encoded protein is CSAGTGGTNEKLFF.

V and J are TRBV29-1 and TRBJ2-7; weak D call: TRBD2 (5 bases). The V end lost 4 bases, the J end lost 5 bases, and 12 bases lay between the germline ends. Germline V lookup: CDR1 SQVTM, CDR2 ANQGSEA. The CDR3 sequence is 12 residues long. CDR3 in DNA: TGCAGCGTTGGAGGGTTGGTGGACGAGCAGTACTTC. Its translation: CSVGGLVDEQYF.

The chain couples TRBV7-2 to TRBJ2-2, with 9 bases fitting TRBD1. J lost 6 bases, V lost 5 bases, and 7 bases had no gene match. Germline lookup yields CDR1 SGHTA and CDR2 FQGNSA. This CDR3 has 15 residues. The CDR3 nucleotides read TGTGCCAGCAGCCCCGGACAGGGGTACCCCGGGGAGCTGTTTTTT. Residues: CASSPGQGYPGELFF. Full variable domain (remainder filled in from reference TRBV7-2 and TRBJ2-2): GAGVSQSPSNKVTEKGKDVELRCDPISGHTALYWYRQSLGQGLEFLIYFQGNSAPDKSGLPSDRFSAERTGGSVSTLTIQRTQQEDSAVYLCASSPGQGYPGELFFGEGSRLTVL.

This clonotype was detected many times. V gene TRBV4-3 combines with J gene TRBJ1-6; D uncertain. Trimming cost V 1 base and J 7 bases, with 8 bases left between them. The CDR3 runs 14 residues. The germline V gene encodes CDR1 LGHNA and CDR2 YSLEER. Here the CDR3 DNA reads TGCGCCAGCAGCCAAGTGAACCCGAATTCACCCCTCCACTTT. Its translation is CASSQVNPNSPLHF.

This clonotype was counted at least ten times. The V call is TRBV10-3, the J call TRBJ1-1; 7 bases are a match to TRBD1. Per germline, CDR1 ENHRY and CDR2 SYGVKD. V was pared by 5 bases and J by 7 bases, with 10 bases of the junction left unmatched. This CDR3 comprises 14 residues. In DNA, the CDR3 is TGTGCCATCAGTTCACCAGGGACAGCTTATGAAGCTTTCTTT. This gives the protein CAISSPGTAYEAFF.

The CDR3 reads CAISPGTGVVGDIQYF. The CDR3 DNA reads as TGTGCCATCAGTCCCGGCACAGGGGTCGTCGGAGACATTCAGTACTTC. This chain links TRBV10-3 with TRBJ2-4, with 7 bases matching TRBD1. Germline assignment: CDR1 ENHRY and CDR2 SYGVKD. The CDR3 runs to 16 residues. V trimming: 5 bases; J trimming: 8 bases; junction bases outside the gene matches: 15.

This clonotype has at least ten counts. The chain carries TRBV29-1 and TRBJ2-7, with D perhaps TRBD1 (6 bases). Germline V gene sequence: CDR1 SQVTM, CDR2 ANQGSEA. V was cut by 0 bases and J by 5 bases, with 8 bases left in between. This CDR3 region has 12 residues. This chain's CDR3 is CSVEEDSNEQYF. CDR3 DNA sequence: TGCAGCGTTGAAGAGGACAGCAACGAGCAGTACTTC.

On this clonotype itself: A junction boundary mismatches the germline segment, possibly from a read error. The CDR3: CANSFGGLGDNEQFF. The CDR3 DNA sequence: TGTGCCAACAGTTTCGGGGGGTTAGGCGACAATGAGCAGTTCTTC. The gene calls are TRBV28 and TRBJ2-1, with 7 bases identical to TRBD2. The germline V gene encodes CDR1 MDHEN and CDR2 SYDVKM. This CDR3 is 15 amino acids long.

This clonotype has a handful of counts. A much larger clone lies one base from this, so it may be a read error. V is TRBV7-2 and J is TRBJ1-5; no clear D. This CDR3 contains 12 residues. Looked up from germline, CDR1 is SGHTA and CDR2 is FQGNSA. Trimming removed 5 bases at V and 6 bases at J, with 8 bases between. In nucleotides, the CDR3 is TGTGCCAGCAGCCGGGTCAGTCAGCCCCAGCATTTT. The encoded protein is CASSRVSQPQHF.

Turning to this clonotype: A clone one base away is much larger, so this may be a read error. The CDR3: CSVVDSDGDTIYF. As DNA, the CDR3 is TGCAGCGTTGTAGACAGTGATGGAGACACCATATATTTT. The chain combines TRBV29-1 with TRBJ1-3; a weak D match, TRBD1 (5 bases). This CDR3 is built from 13 residues. Germline lookup yields CDR1 SQVTM and CDR2 ANQGSEA.

In its sample, this clonotype was seen a few times. J is TRBJ2-3 and V is TRBV19; no clear D. V was trimmed by 6 bases and J by 2 bases, leaving 15 bases between them. CDR1 is LNHDA, CDR2 SQIVND, per germline (reference sequence). The CDR3 contains 15 residues. CDR3 sequence: CASSPLAAITDTQYF. The CDR3 DNA reads TGTGCCAGTAGCCCCCTCGCGGCAATCACAGATACGCAGTATTTT.